These 20 T cell receptor beta chains came from one sample sequenced in a study of T cell changes during pregnancy in multiple sclerosis (dated by TCRdb to between 2019 and 2020). The library was built by means of the immunoSEQ multiplex PCR assay. Sourced from immuneACCESS, this table was stored by TCRdb with only in-frame sequences that have V and J called. A share of the clones is absent; for the studies checked, an unresolved V gene accounts for under half, and the remainder has no known explanation. This sample lists roughly 51,000 clones; 90% to 95% were detected once. The ten largest clones represent about 5.5% of the sample. Sequenced here: CD8+ T cells from peripheral blood mononuclear cells, sampled before pregnancy. Every receptor here comes from a female donor with multiple sclerosis, enrolled in a pregnancy study.

This sequence joins TRBV29-1 and TRBJ2-1; D is uncertain. CDR3 length equals 12 residues. V lost 5 bases and J 4 bases, leaving 9 bases between the germline ends. The germline gives CDR1 SQVTM, CDR2 ANQGSEA. The CDR3 bases are TGCAGCGTTATAACCTATTACAATGAGCAGTTCTTC. Translation gives CSVITYYNEQFF.

The CDR3 coding sequence is TGTGCCAGCAGCGCGGGACAGGGACCCTATGGCTACACCTTC. Translating gives CASSAGQGPYGYTF. The chain is built from TRBV9 and TRBJ1-2; 9 bases map to TRBD1. The CDR3 length is 14 residues. The germline gives CDR1 SGDLS, CDR2 YYNGEE. V was clipped by 3 bases and J by 4 bases; unmatched bases: 4.

A few counts support this clone. V is TRBV19 and J is TRBJ2-1; TRBD2 aligns across 14 bases. The CDR3 is 15 residues long. Germline CDR1 and CDR2: LNHDA and SQIVND (reference sequence). J gave up 6 bases and V 3 bases, and 1 base lay outside the gene matches. CDR3 bases: TGTGCCAGTAGTATTGGGACTAGCGGGAGCAATGAGCAGTTCTTC. Its protein is CASSIGTSGSNEQFF.

The chain joins TRBV7-7 to TRBJ2-3; TRBD2 matches at 10 bases. The germline gives CDR1 SSHAT, CDR2 FNYEAQ (reference sequence). Trimming at V came to 5 bases and at J to 0 bases, leaving 14 bases not matched to a gene. This CDR3 contains 19 residues. The chain's CDR3 is CASSVGRASGSASTDTQYF. CDR3 coding DNA: TGTGCCAGCAGCGTAGGTAGGGCTAGCGGGAGTGCTAGCACAGATACGCAGTATTTT.

V usage is TRBV28 and J usage is TRBJ2-3; D perhaps matches TRBD1 (6 bases). The CDR3 extends over 13 amino acids. V gave up 11 bases and J gave up 2 bases, with 14 bases separating them. Germline CDR1 and CDR2: MDHEN and SYDVKM. The DNA of the CDR3 is TGTGCCGAAGGGGACAAGTCCACAGATACGCAGTATTTT. It encodes CAEGDKSTDTQYF.

The genes are TRBV21-1 and TRBJ2-5; the tabulated D call, TRBD1, remains unverified against the DNA. TRBV21-1 is a pseudogene locus. The CDR3 is made up of 14 amino acids. The CDR3: CASSKEGLQETQYF. CDR3 DNA: TGTGCCAGCAGCAAAGAGGGGCTTCAAGAGACCCAGTACTTC.

The chain joins TRBV7-7 to TRBJ2-3, with 7 bases aligning to TRBD1. Germline V gene sequence: CDR1 SSHAT, CDR2 FNYEAQ (reference sequence). Trimming at V came to 2 bases and at J to 0 bases, leaving 5 bases not matched to a gene. The CDR3 runs 16 residues. CDR3: CASSLRWTGSTDTQYF. In DNA form, the CDR3 reads TGTGCCAGCAGCTTAAGGTGGACAGGTAGCACAGATACGCAGTATTTT.

The gene calls are TRBV2 and TRBJ2-2; 7 bases are shared with TRBD2. From germline, CDR1 is SNHLY and CDR2 FYNNEI. CDR3 size: 15 residues. V shed 8 bases, J shed 0 bases, and the junction held 6 bases outside the gene matches. The CDR3 bases are TGTGCCAGCCGGGGGGACTACTCGAACACCGGGGAGCTGTTTTTT. The encoded protein is CASRGDYSNTGELFF.

This chain links TRBV6-5 with TRBJ2-7; maybe TRBD1 (6 bases). This CDR3 contains 15 residues. Trimming cost V 2 bases and J 0 bases, with 11 bases left between them. CDR1 is MNHEY and CDR2 is SVGAGI in the germline V gene. The CDR3 nucleotides read TGTGCCAGCAGTTACCTGGGGGCTAGCTCCTACGAGCAGTACTTC. Its protein product is CASSYLGASSYEQYF.

This chain uses TRBV5-1 with TRBJ1-1, with no clear D. V shed 5 bases and J shed 1 base, with 9 bases lying between them. Germline V lookup: CDR1 SGHRS, CDR2 YFSETQ. The CDR3 covers 13 residues. The CDR3 sequence: CASRLRQNTEAFF. In nucleotides, the CDR3 is TGCGCCAGCAGACTTAGACAGAACACTGAAGCTTTCTTT.

The chain joins TRBV7-9 to TRBJ2-1, with 7 bases fitting TRBD2. The trim removed 8 bases at V and 5 bases at J, leaving 9 bases unmatched. There are 14 residues in the CDR3. Germline CDR1 reads SEHNR; CDR2 reads FQNEAQ (reference sequence). The CDR3 DNA reads TGTGCCAGCTTGGGGAGGGTCTGGGACAATGAGCAGTTCTTC. This gives the protein CASLGRVWDNEQFF.

The V gene is TRBV7-9, the J gene TRBJ2-1, with TRBD2 matching 7 bases. The CDR3 length is 15 residues. V shed 5 bases, J shed 4 bases, and the junction held 8 bases outside the gene matches. Germline V lookup: CDR1 SEHNR, CDR2 FQNEAQ (reference sequence). CDR3 sequence (DNA): TGTGCCAGCAGCCAAAGCGGGATAGGTTACAATGAGCAGTTCTTC. It yields the protein CASSQSGIGYNEQFF.

The rearrangement joins TRBV27 to TRBJ1-1; 8 bases map to TRBD1. Trimming took 1 base from V and 1 from J; bases not matched to a gene: 8. The CDR3 has 17 amino acids. The germline V gene encodes CDR1 MNHEY and CDR2 SMNVEV (reference sequence). CDR3 residues: CASSLYPGQGANTEAFF. The CDR3 nucleotides read TGTGCCAGCAGTTTATACCCCGGACAGGGAGCGAACACTGAAGCTTTCTTT.

The V and J genes are TRBV4-3 and TRBJ1-1; no firm D call. Germline V gene data show CDR1 as LGHNA and CDR2 as YSLEER. The CDR3 is made up of 16 amino acids. Deletions cut 0 bases from V and 1 base from J, with 12 bases between. CDR3 DNA sequence: TGCGCCAGCAGCCAAGAAGCCGGCCCGGGGAACACTGAAGCTTTCTTT. Protein sequence: CASSQEAGPGNTEAFF.

This rearrangement joins TRBV7-6 to TRBJ2-1, with 8 bases matching TRBD2. The CDR3 has 14 residues. V lost 2 bases to trimming and J lost 8 bases; unmatched junction nucleotides: 5. Germline CDR1 and CDR2: SGHVS and FNYEAQ. The CDR3 is CASSLWASGHEQFF. For the CDR3, the DNA is TGTGCCAGCAGCTTATGGGCTAGCGGGCATGAGCAGTTCTTC. The variable domain in full, with the rest retrieved from reference TRBV7-6 and TRBJ2-1, is GAGVSQSPRYKVTKRGQDVALRCDPISGHVSLYWYRQALGQGPEFLTYFNYEAQQDKSGLPNDRFSAERPEGSISTLTIQRTEQRDSAMYRCASSLWASGHEQFFGPGTRLTVL.

The J gene is TRBJ1-2, the V gene TRBV23-1; D unresolved. TRBV23-1 is an open reading frame, and its role is uncertain. This CDR3 is built from 11 residues. The V end lost 7 bases, the J end lost 5 bases, and 8 bases lay between the germline ends. Here the CDR3 reads CASIESYGYTF. The CDR3 nucleotides read TGCGCCAGCATTGAGTCTTATGGCTACACCTTC.

The V gene is TRBV6-4, the J gene TRBJ2-3, with D maybe TRBD2 (6 bases). V lost 6 bases, J lost 0 bases, and 16 bases lay in between. The germline V gene encodes CDR1 MRHNA and CDR2 SNTAGT. The CDR3 is made up of 16 amino acids. CDR3 sequence: CASSPVLASSTDTQYF. The CDR3 nucleotides are TGTGCCAGCAGCCCCGTACTAGCTTCTAGCACAGATACGCAGTATTTT.

The chain recombines TRBV27 with TRBJ2-7; D may be TRBD2 (6 bases). The CDR3 length is 12 residues. V lost 6 bases and J 6 bases, leaving 12 bases between the germline ends. Germline V CDR1 and CDR2: MNHEY, SMNVEV (reference sequence). CDR3 nucleotides: TGTGCCAGCAGCTCGACTAGTATCGAGCAGTACTTC. It specifies CASSSTSIEQYF.

CDR3 in amino acids: CATVNRSGSFYEQYF. CDR3 DNA sequence: TGCGCCACCGTTAATCGTAGCGGGAGTTTCTACGAGCAGTACTTC. The chain combines TRBV10-1 with TRBJ2-7; the match to TRBD2 covers 9 bases. This CDR3 is 15 amino acids long. Germline V gene lookup returns CDR1 WNHNN and CDR2 SYGVQD (reference sequence). The J segment lost 3 bases and the V segment lost 10 bases, leaving 13 bases of the junction unmatched.

V and J are TRBV11-3 and TRBJ2-1, with D possibly matching TRBD2 (6 bases). Germline V gives CDR1 SGHNT, CDR2 YENEEA. The length of the CDR3 is 15 residues. Trimming shortened V by 5 bases and J by 4 bases, and 15 bases separated the two germline ends. CDR3 protein: CASSAAGLGYNEQFF. CDR3 DNA sequence: TGTGCCAGCAGCGCAGCGGGTCTCGGGTACAATGAGCAGTTCTTC.